Sequencing of this T cell receptor (beta chain) was carried out in a study of T cells expressing NK-cell markers. About the research overall: HCMV serostatus: seven of eight sequenced donors positive, one negative.

In the case of this clonotype: As yet, its antigen is unknown.

5'RACE template switching with UMIs produced the TCR beta cDNA. No DNA is given; TCRdb re-called the 5' RACE reads and lists each CDR3 protein once. The listing contains 450,000 to 600,000 distinct CDR3 sequences. The CDR3 extends over 15 amino acids. Germline-derived CDR1 and CDR2 are SGHRS and YFSETQ. General study findings and limits: One observes that, in a few donors, these clonotypes were also the leading ones within the CD3+CD56-NKG2C+ fraction. The study found dominant NKG2C+ clonotypes at roughly 1.0-8% of CD8+ T cells in six donors.

V is TRBV5-1 and J is TRBJ2-1; the TCRdb D gene call, TRBD2, has no DNA to confirm it. This clonotype originated in a man between 18 and 35 years old in good health. The specimen sequenced was blood T cells: a sorted CD56 or NKG2C T cell subset, CD4+ or CD8+ T cells, or bulk PBMC T cells (not recorded which). The CDR3 spells CASTRRASGTGEQFF.